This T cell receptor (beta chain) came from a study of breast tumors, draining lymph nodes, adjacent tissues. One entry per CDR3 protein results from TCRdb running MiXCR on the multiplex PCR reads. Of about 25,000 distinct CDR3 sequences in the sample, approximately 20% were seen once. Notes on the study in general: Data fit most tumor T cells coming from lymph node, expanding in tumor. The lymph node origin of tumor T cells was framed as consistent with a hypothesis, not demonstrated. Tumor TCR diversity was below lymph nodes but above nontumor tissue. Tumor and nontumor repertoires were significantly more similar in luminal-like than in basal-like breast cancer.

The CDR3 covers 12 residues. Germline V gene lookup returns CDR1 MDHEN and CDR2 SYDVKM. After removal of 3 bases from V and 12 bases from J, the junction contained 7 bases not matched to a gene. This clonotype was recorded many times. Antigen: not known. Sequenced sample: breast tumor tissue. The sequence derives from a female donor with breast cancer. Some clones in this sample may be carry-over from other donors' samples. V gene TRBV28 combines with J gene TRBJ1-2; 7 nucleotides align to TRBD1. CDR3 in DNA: TGTGCCAGCAGTTTTTCCACAGGGGAAAACACCTTC. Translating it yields CASSFSTGENTF.